A single sample gave rise to the 17 T cell receptor beta chains below, sequenced in a study of vaccination and CD4 T cells after COVID-19 (dated by TCRdb to about 2022). The library was prepared using PCR. The sequencer was an Illumina iSeq 100. At the Johns Hopkins FTIC core, DNA from the cultured CD4+ T cells underwent TCR sequencing with the Oncomine TCR Beta short-read assay. TCRdb ran its own pipeline on the public reads, namely fastp trimming at Q25 and MiXCR clone calling, and kept in-frame beta chains. Each entry is one CDR3 protein sequence, shown with its most common DNA and genes. For this sample the table gives approximately 25,000 distinct CDR3 sequences, of which 28% were detected only once. The ten largest clones capture under 8.5% of the sample. In the paper's terms, the time point label means: late sampling 161 to 241 days after vaccination in a few convalescent patients. In light of the paper, this sample's treatment or condition label describes: roughly 11-day PBMC culture with coronavirus spike peptide pools or control peptides (ViraFEST assay).

These receptors have no known antigen. The sample here was CD4+ T cells from blood, cultured in vitro, taken about 7 months after SARS-CoV-2 vaccination. The receptors come from a human donor who had recovered from COVID-19.

The chain carries TRBV20-1 and TRBJ2-1; no clear D. The CDR3 covers 13 residues. Germline lookup yields CDR1 DFQATT and CDR2 SNEGSKA (reference sequence). Trimming took off 6 bases at V and 4 bases at J, with 13 bases between the two ends. Here the CDR3 reads CSAPLPPYNEQFF. CDR3 coding DNA: TGCAGTGCACCGCTCCCTCCGTACAATGAGCAGTTCTTC.

The V call is TRBV20-1, the J call TRBJ2-2; TRBD2 is a possible D gene (6 bases). This CDR3 contains 13 residues. The germline V and J ends were trimmed by 6 bases and 1 base, with 9 bases remaining between them. Looked up from germline, CDR1 is DFQATT and CDR2 is SNEGSKA (reference sequence). The CDR3 coding sequence is TGCAGTGCGCTAGCGCGGAACACCGGGGAGCTGTTTTTT. This sequence encodes CSALARNTGELFF.

The chain combines TRBV6-2 or TRBV6-3 with TRBJ2-7; the match to TRBD2 covers 9 bases. Germline assignment: CDR1 MNHEY and CDR2 SVGEGT. J gave up 2 bases and V 5 bases, and 10 bases lay outside the gene matches. The CDR3 has 16 amino acids. CDR3 loop: CASSRLTSGPTYEQYF. DNA of the CDR3: TGTGCCAGCAGTCGCCTTACTAGCGGGCCTACCTACGAGCAGTACTTC.

This clonotype was counted only a few times. The genes are TRBV27 and TRBJ2-3; TRBD1 agrees at 9 bases. CDR1 and CDR2 (germline): MNHEY, SMNVEV (reference sequence). V shed 6 bases, J shed 3 bases, and the junction held 13 bases outside the gene matches. This CDR3 region has 17 residues. CDR3: CASSRITGGARTDTQYF. The CDR3 nucleotides are TGTGCCAGCAGCCGAATCACAGGGGGCGCTCGGACAGATACGCAGTATTTT.

Sample share makes this clonotype medium-sized. The J gene is TRBJ1-5, the V gene TRBV20-1; 9 nucleotides line up with TRBD1. CDR1 and CDR2 from the germline V gene are DFQATT and SNEGSKA (reference sequence). The CDR3 totals 14 residues. The V segment lost 3 bases and the J segment 5 bases; nucleotides outside the gene matches: 5. In DNA, the CDR3 is TGCAGTGCTAGGCATGGGACAGGGTATCAGCCCCAGCATTTT. Encoded protein: CSARHGTGYQPQHF.

Only a few counts were recorded for this clonotype. This rearrangement joins TRBV6-1 to TRBJ1-5; unclear D gene. Germline V gene data show CDR1 as MNHNS and CDR2 as SASEGT. V was clipped by 2 bases and J by 9 bases, with 8 bases between them. There are 12 residues in the CDR3. CDR3 bases: TGTGCCAGCAGTGAATATCCGGGGCCCCAGCATTTT. This translates into CASSEYPGPQHF.

The table lists this clonotype with a few counts. The chain recombines TRBV7-8 with TRBJ2-7, with 11 bases aligning to TRBD2. Trimming cost V 3 bases and J 1 base; bases outside gene matches: 2. Germline lookup yields CDR1 SGHVS and CDR2 FQNEAQ. This CDR3 region has 15 residues. In DNA, the CDR3 is TGTGCCAGCAGCTTGACTAGCGGGGTATCCTACGAGCAGTACTTC. This gives the protein CASSLTSGVSYEQYF.

The CDR3 bases are TGTGCCACCAGCAGTTGGGGGAGAGGGGAGACCCAGTACTTC. This gives the protein CATSSWGRGETQYF. The chain is built from TRBV15 and TRBJ2-5; D possibly matches TRBD1 or TRBD2 (5 bases each). Germline V gene sequence: CDR1 LNHNV, CDR2 YYDKDF (reference sequence). This CDR3 has 14 residues. Trimming took 3 bases from V and 5 from J, leaving 13 bases between them.

The sample holds a few counts of this clonotype. This sequence joins TRBV7-9 and TRBJ1-6; no firm D call. The ends were cut back, 1 base at V and 5 bases at J, with 12 bases in the middle. Germline V gives CDR1 SEHNR, CDR2 FQNEAQ (reference sequence). This CDR3 region has 16 residues. CDR3 sequence (DNA): TGTGCCAGCAGCTTAGTCGGAGGCCCTGATAATTCACCCCTCCACTTT. This encodes CASSLVGGPDNSPLHF. The whole variable domain, remainder taken from reference TRBV7-9 and TRBJ1-6, is DTGVSQNPRHKITKRGQNVTFRCDPISEHNRLYWYRQTLGQGPEFLTYFQNEAQLEKSRLLSDRFSAERPKGSFSTLEIQRTEQGDSAMYLCASSLVGGPDNSPLHFGNGTRLTVT.

This chain joins TRBV20-1 and TRBJ2-2; 12 nucleotides agree with TRBD2. The germline gives CDR1 DFQATT, CDR2 SNEGSKA (reference sequence). The V and J ends lost 5 bases and 4 bases, in that order; junction bases with no gene match: 5. The CDR3 loop spans 15 amino acids. CDR3 in amino acids: CSAGPSGRATGELFF. The CDR3 DNA reads TGCAGTGCTGGACCTAGCGGGAGGGCCACCGGGGAGCTGTTTTTT.

The table lists this clonotype with a few counts. The rearrangement joins TRBV28 to TRBJ2-7, with 13 bases matching TRBD2. Germline CDR1 and CDR2: MDHEN and SYDVKM. CDR3 length equals 20 residues. Losses at the gene ends were 4 bases for V and 0 bases for J; bases not matched to a gene: 15. The CDR3 DNA sequence: TGTGCCAGCAGTTCAACCGGGGGACTAGCGGGGTCCACGGCCTCCTACGAGCAGTACTTC. Translation: CASSSTGGLAGSTASYEQYF.

The chain joins TRBV11-2 to TRBJ2-5; 13 bases fit TRBD2. The CDR3 covers 17 residues. Germline V gives CDR1 SGHAT, CDR2 FQNNGV. With 4 bases clipped from V and 1 base from J, the junction kept 6 bases outside the gene matches. The CDR3: CASSSQGLAGSQETQYF. DNA for the CDR3: TGTGCCAGCAGCTCCCAGGGACTAGCGGGAAGCCAAGAGACCCAGTACTTC.

The gene calls are TRBV7-8 and TRBJ2-7, with 9 bases identical to TRBD2. Germline loops: CDR1 SGHVS, CDR2 FQNEAQ. This CDR3 is built from 15 residues. The V gene end was trimmed by 5 bases and the J gene end by 2 bases; junction bases not matched to a gene: 7. CDR3 loop: CASSHRRTSAYEQYF. The CDR3 DNA follows: TGTGCCAGCAGCCACAGAAGGACTAGCGCCTACGAGCAGTACTTC.

The V and J genes are TRBV27 and TRBJ2-7; the D gene could be TRBD1 or TRBD2 (5 bases each). Trimming cost V 2 bases and J 4 bases, with 24 bases left between them. The length of the CDR3 is 18 residues. The germline V gene has CDR1 MNHEY and CDR2 SMNVEV (reference sequence). The CDR3 DNA reads as TGTGCCAGCAGTTTAGCAAAAGGGGACCGGCTTTCTTTGTACGAGCAGTACTTC. As protein: CASSLAKGDRLSLYEQYF.

The CDR3 bases are TGTGCCATCAGACGGACGGACCTCCCCTACGAGCAGTACTTC. Amino acids: CAIRRTDLPYEQYF. The chain employs TRBV10-3 and TRBJ2-7, with D unresolved. Germline V CDR1 and CDR2: ENHRY, SYGVKD. The CDR3 totals 14 residues. V lost 6 bases, J lost 2 bases, and 14 bases lay in between.

This clonotype was seen a handful of times. Here the CDR3 reads CASSLGQRGRAYEQYF. The DNA for the CDR3 is TGTGCCAGCAGCTTAGGTCAGCGCGGGAGGGCCTACGAGCAGTACTTC. V is TRBV7-6 and J is TRBJ2-7; 9 bases line up with TRBD2. V shed 1 base and J 2 bases; nucleotides not matched to a gene: 6. CDR3 length: 16 amino acids. Germline V gives CDR1 SGHVS, CDR2 FNYEAQ.

This clonotype was counted a few times. This chain uses TRBV6-1 with TRBJ2-4, with D possibly being TRBD1 (5 bases). Germline values: CDR1 MNHNS, CDR2 SASEGT. The CDR3 consists of 13 residues. The ends were cut back, 11 bases at V and 0 bases at J, with 11 bases in the middle. The CDR3 loop reads CAHRQLAKNIQYF. The CDR3, as DNA: TGTGCCCATAGACAGCTAGCCAAAAACATTCAGTACTTC.